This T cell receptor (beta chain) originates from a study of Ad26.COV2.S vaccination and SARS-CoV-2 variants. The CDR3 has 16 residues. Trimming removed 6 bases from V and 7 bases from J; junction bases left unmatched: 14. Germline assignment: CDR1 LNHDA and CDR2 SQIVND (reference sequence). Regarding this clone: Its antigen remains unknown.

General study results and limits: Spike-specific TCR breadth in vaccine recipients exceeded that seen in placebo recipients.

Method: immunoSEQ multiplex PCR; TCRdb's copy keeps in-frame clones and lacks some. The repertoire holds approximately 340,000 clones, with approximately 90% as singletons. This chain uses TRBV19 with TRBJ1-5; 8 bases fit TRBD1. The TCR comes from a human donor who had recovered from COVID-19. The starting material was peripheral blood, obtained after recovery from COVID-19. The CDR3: CASSTGGEGTRQPQHF. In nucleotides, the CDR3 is TGTGCCAGTAGCACAGGGGGGGAGGGGACGAGGCAGCCCCAGCATTTT.